The present TCR beta chain was sequenced within a study of blood T cells in healthy people across ages (dated by TCRdb to between 2014 and 2017). Background for the entire study: Template switching captured roughly one uniquely barcoded TCR beta cDNA molecule per two T cells in model experiments. To track age-related changes in TCR beta repertoire diversity, the study relied on deep sequencing normalized with unique cDNA molecular identifiers. The donors were split into four age groups: young (average 16 years), middle-aged (roughly 39), aged (about 56) and long-lived (approximately 80). To avoid experimental bias, donors of different ages were randomly spread across the sequencing lanes. Using the same blood draw, the study looked at two additional independent replicas of 1 million unique cDNA reads for two donors, one aged 18 to 30 and the other aged 80 or older. What the study reported, not specific to this receptor: Because the CMV infection status of the donors was unknown, age-related changes in expanded clonotypes may potentially have been confounded. Estimates of total diversity based on one million sequenced T cells were regarded as lower bounds and as underestimates. There was a strong correlation between observed TCR beta diversity and the percentage of naive T cells measured by flow cytometry. Compared with the aged group, more naive CD4+ T cells, fewer expanded clones and increased TCR diversity were shown by the long-lived group, suggesting age selection. Because profiling used bulk unsorted PBMCs, naive and antigen-experienced compartments could not be compared conclusively. Observed TCR beta diversity per million T cells fell roughly linearly with age, and a significant reduction was already apparent by age roughly 40.

The library was prepared using 5' RACE. Sequenced on an Illumina HiSeq 2500. A second PCR of roughly 7 to 11 cycles was performed with a sample-barcoded 5' primer and a J-beta primer mix. A unique molecular identifier was introduced onto each TCR beta cDNA molecule by a template-switch 5' adaptor carrying 12 random nucleotides. Each sample yielded at least 3 million CDR3-containing paired-end reads. The Mint cDNA synthesis kit, primed by a TRBC-specific oligonucleotide, was used to synthesize first-strand cDNA from all RNA. Following uracil-DNA glycosylase treatment, a first 18-cycle PCR with universal primers M1SS and BC2_uni_R was performed on all cDNA. The authors' analysis ran thus. Each sample was normalized by randomly selecting 1 million high-quality reads, each carrying a distinct molecular identifier. Instead of being binned into consensus sequences, reads that shared molecular identifiers were thrown out. MiTCR, run with a Q25 quality threshold and the strictest error-elimination algorithm, handled CDR3 identification, clonotype clustering and error correction. A nonparametric unseen species model with Euler transformation was used to estimate a lower bound on total TCR beta diversity. The public reads were quality trimmed at Q25 with fastp and then assembled into clones with MiXCR by TCRdb, keeping productive beta chains. Under each unique CDR3 protein, matching rows form one entry showing the most common genes and DNA. The V and J calls were determined by TCRdb, not by the authors. The sample has hundreds of thousands of distinct CDR3 sequences on record, approximately 50% of them singletons. The top ten clonotypes cover roughly 30% of the sample.

V is pruned by 6 bases and J by 3 bases, leaving 13 bases of the junction without a gene match. The CDR3 contains 16 residues, cysteine and phenylalanine counted. Only CDR3 DNA remains: 48 bases, in frame from the first base. CDR1 and CDR2, looked up from the germline V gene (reference sequence), are DFQATT and SNEGSKA. Donors were approximately 42 systemically healthy Caucasian individuals from Russia aged roughly 6 to 90 years. Ten milliliters of peripheral blood were drawn from each donor into EDTA-treated Vacutainer tubes. Ficoll-Paque density-gradient centrifugation was used to isolate PBMCs, with at least 7 million obtained per sample. Total RNA, at least 6 micrograms per sample, was extracted from PBMCs with Trizol reagent. For every donor, flow cytometry on a PBMC aliquot measured the percentage of naive CD45RAhigh/CD27high T cells. Comment on this clonotype: The antigen this receptor binds is unknown. No per-base quality is available; no much larger clone lies one base away.

This clonotype was obtained from a woman aged 60-75 years in good health. Sequenced input: blood. The chain uses TRBV20-1 and TRBJ2-3, with 9 junctional bases fitting TRBD2. Read as DNA, the sequence is TGCAGTGCCACCGACAGGCAGACTAGCGGTACAGATACGCAGTATTTT. This sequence encodes CSATDRQTSGTDTQYF.